This TCR beta chain derives from a study of T cells in Graves' hyperthyroidism and ophthalmopathy. RNA transcripts provided the source from which TCR beta CDR3 regions were amplified. Using the HTBI primer set, a first-round RT-PCR was run on the TCR CDR3. One entry per CDR3 protein, called by TCRdb with MiXCR from the multiplex PCR reads. The sample has fewer than 600,000 distinct CDR3 sequences, 13% to 15% seen once. This clonotype has just a few counts. At one of its ends the junction is not consistent with the germline gene, which may arise from a read error. Sequenced input: blood. The sequence was collected from a woman aged 18-29 years with Graves' hyperthyroidism.

The CDR3: CARSFVAGDRFTDTQYF. CDR3 nucleotides: TGTGCCAGGAGCTTTGTGGCTGGGGACCGCTTCACAGATACGCAGTATTTT. This chain connects TRBV7-9 to TRBJ2-3, with D possibly called TRBD1 or TRBD2 (5 bases each). CDR1 is SEHNR and CDR2 is FQNEAQ in the germline V gene (reference sequence). The CDR3 loop spans 17 amino acids.